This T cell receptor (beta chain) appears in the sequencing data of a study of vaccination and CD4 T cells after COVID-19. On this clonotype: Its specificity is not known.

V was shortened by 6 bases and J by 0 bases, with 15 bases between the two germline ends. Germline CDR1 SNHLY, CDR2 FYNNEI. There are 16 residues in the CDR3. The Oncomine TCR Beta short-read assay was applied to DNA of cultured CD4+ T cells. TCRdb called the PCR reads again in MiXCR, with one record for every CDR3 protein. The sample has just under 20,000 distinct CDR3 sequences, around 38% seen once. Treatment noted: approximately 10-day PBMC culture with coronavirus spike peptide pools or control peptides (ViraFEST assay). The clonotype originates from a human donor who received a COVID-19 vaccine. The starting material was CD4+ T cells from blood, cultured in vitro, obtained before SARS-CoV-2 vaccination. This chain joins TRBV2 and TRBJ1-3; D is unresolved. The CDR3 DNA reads TGTGCCAGCAGCGGCGTCTTCGGGATCTCTGGAAACACCATATATTTT. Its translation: CASSGVFGISGNTIYF.